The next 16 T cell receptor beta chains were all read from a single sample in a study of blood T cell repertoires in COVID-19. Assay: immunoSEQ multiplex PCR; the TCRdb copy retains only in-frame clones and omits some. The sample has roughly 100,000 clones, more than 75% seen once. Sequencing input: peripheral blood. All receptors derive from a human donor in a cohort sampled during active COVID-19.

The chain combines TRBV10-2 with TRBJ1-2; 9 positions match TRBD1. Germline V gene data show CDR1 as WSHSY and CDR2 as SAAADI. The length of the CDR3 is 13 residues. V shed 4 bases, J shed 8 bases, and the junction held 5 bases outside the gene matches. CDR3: CASSGGQGVGYTF. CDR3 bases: TGCGCCAGCAGTGGGGGACAGGGAGTCGGCTACACCTTC.

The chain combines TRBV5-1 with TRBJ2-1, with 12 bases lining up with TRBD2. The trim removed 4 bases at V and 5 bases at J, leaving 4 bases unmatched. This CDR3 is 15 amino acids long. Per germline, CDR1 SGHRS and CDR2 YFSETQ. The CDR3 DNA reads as TGCGCCAGCAGCCCCGGACTAGCGGGAAACAATGAGCAGTTCTTC. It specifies CASSPGLAGNNEQFF.

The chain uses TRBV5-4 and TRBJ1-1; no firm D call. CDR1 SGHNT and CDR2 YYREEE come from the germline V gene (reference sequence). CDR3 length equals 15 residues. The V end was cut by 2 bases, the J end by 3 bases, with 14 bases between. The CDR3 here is CASSLGLPGDTEAFF. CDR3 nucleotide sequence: TGTGCCAGCAGCTTAGGCTTACCCGGGGACACTGAAGCTTTCTTT.

CDR3 amino acids: CASSSRSGNTIYF. The CDR3 DNA reads as TGTGCCAGCAGTTCCCGCTCTGGAAACACCATATATTTT. The chain uses TRBV9 and TRBJ1-3; D call uncertain. The V gene's germline CDR1 is SGDLS and CDR2 YYNGEE. This CDR3 comprises 13 residues. V was trimmed by 5 bases and J by 0 bases, leaving 6 bases between them.

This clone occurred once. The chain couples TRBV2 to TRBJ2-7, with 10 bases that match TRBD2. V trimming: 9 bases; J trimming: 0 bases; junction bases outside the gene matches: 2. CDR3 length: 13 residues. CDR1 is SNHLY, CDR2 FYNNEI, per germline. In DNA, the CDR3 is TGTGCCAGAAGGACTAGCGGCTCCTACGAGCAGTACTTC. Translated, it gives CARRTSGSYEQYF.

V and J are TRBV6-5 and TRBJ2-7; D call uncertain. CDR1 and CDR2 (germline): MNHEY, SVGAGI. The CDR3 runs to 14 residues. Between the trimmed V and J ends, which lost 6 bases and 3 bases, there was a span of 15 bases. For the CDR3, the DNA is TGTGCCAGCAGAAAGCACGAAACCCACTACGAGCAGTACTTC. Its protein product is CASRKHETHYEQYF.

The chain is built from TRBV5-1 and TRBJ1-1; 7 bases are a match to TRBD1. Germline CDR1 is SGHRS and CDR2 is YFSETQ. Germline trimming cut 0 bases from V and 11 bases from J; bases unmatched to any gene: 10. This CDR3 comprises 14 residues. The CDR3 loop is CASSLEGQTEEAFF. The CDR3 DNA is TGCGCCAGCAGCTTGGAGGGACAGACAGAGGAGGCTTTCTTT.

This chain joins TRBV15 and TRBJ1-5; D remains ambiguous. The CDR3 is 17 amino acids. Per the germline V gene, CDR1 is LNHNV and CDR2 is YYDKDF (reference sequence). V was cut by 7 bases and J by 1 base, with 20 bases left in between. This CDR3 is CATTEAGLVVSNQPQHF. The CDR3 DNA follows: TGTGCCACCACGGAGGCAGGCCTAGTGGTGAGCAATCAGCCCCAGCATTTT.

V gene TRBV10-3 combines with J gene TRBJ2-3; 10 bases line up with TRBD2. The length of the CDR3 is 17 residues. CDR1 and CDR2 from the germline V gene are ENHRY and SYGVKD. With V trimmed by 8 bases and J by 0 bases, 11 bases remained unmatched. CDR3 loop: CAIGEASGGTSTDTQYF. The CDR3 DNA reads TGTGCCATCGGGGAGGCTAGCGGGGGAACTAGCACAGATACGCAGTATTTT.

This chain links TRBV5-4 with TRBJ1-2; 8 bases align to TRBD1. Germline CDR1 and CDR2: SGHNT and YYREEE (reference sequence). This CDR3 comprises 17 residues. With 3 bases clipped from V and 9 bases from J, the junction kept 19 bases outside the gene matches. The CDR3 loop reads CASSSKGVQDREGSYTF. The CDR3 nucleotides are TGTGCCAGCAGCTCGAAGGGAGTTCAGGACAGGGAGGGTAGCTACACCTTC.

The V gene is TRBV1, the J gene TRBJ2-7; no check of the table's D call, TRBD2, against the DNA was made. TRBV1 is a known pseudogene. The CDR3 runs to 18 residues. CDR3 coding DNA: TGCACCAGCAGCCAAGTTGATTTGGGACGGGGGGCCGATAAAAAGCAGTACTTC. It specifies CTSSQVDLGRGADKKQYF.

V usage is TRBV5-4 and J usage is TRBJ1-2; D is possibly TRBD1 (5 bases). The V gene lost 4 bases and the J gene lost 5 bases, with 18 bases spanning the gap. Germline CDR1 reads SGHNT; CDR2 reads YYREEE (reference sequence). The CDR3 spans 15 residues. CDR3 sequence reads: CASSGHGGIWYGYTF. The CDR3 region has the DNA TGTGCCAGCAGCGGACATGGGGGGATTTGGTATGGCTACACCTTC.

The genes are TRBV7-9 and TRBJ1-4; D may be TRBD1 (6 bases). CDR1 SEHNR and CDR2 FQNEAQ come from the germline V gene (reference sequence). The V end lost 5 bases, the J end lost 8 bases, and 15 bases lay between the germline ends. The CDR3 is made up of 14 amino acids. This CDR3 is CASSPGVGEEKLFF. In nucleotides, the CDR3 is TGTGCCAGCAGCCCAGGGGTCGGGGAGGAAAAACTGTTTTTT.

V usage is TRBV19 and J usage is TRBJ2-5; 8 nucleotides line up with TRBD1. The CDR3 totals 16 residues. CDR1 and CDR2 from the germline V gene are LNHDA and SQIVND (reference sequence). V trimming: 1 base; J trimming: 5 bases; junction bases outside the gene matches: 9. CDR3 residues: CASSIGAGQGQETQYF. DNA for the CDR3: TGTGCCAGTAGTATAGGGGCTGGACAGGGCCAGGAGACCCAGTACTTC.

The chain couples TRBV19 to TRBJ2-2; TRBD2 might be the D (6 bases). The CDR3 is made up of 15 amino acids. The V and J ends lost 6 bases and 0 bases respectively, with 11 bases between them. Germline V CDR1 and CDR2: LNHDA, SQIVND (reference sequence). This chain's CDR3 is CASRTSSSNTGELFF. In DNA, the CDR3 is TGTGCCAGTAGGACTAGTAGTTCGAACACCGGGGAGCTGTTTTTT.

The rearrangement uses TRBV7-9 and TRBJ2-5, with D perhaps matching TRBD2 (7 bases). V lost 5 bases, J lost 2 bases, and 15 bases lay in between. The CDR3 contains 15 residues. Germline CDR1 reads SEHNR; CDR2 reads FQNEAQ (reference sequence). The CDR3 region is CASSEGGLFQETQYF. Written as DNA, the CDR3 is TGTGCCAGCAGCGAGGGGGGGCTTTTTCAAGAGACCCAGTACTTC.